This entry lists 32 T cell receptor beta chains sequenced from one sample in a study of cytomegalovirus exposure and HLA in healthy donors. The PCR made use of 60 Vbeta and 13 Jbeta primers. Data came from immunoSEQ multiplex PCR; TCRdb stores just in-frame clones and leaves some out. The sample includes about 86,000 clones, about 70% of them seen just once. The source material was PBMCs. The receptors shown here come from a man in his 60s in good health and CMV-seronegative.

This clone has more than one count but fewer than ten. The chain has TRBV5-6 and TRBJ2-5, with TRBD2 as a possible D gene (6 bases). Judging by the DNA end, TRBJ2-7 fits better; the J call may be wrong. Germline V CDR1 and CDR2: SGHDT, YYEEEE. CDR3 length equals 11 residues. The CDR3 is CASSRGYEQYF. The CDR3 region has the DNA TGTGCCAGCAGCCGGGGGTACGAGCAGTACTTC.

CDR3 sequence reads: CASSQEWRQGLTEAFF. CDR3 DNA: TGCGCCAGCAGCCAAGAGTGGAGACAGGGCCTCACTGAAGCTTTCTTT. V is TRBV4-3 and J is TRBJ1-1, with TRBD1 matching 7 bases. The J segment lost 4 bases and the V segment lost 0 bases, leaving 8 bases of the junction unmatched. The length of the CDR3 is 16 residues. Germline values: CDR1 LGHNA, CDR2 YSLEER.

This clone was observed once. V is TRBV28 and J is TRBJ2-2; 8 nucleotides agree with TRBD1. There are 15 residues in the CDR3. V dropped 3 bases and J dropped 5; count of bases not matched to a gene: 5. Per the germline V gene, CDR1 is MDHEN and CDR2 is SYDVKM. The CDR3 nucleotides are TGTGCCAGCAGTTTTCGGGACAGGTGGACCGGGGAGCTGTTTTTT. This sequence encodes CASSFRDRWTGELFF.

This sequence joins TRBV14 and TRBJ1-4; a possible D gene is TRBD1 (5 bases). CDR3 length: 14 residues. Germline loops: CDR1 SGHDN, CDR2 FVKESK. Trimming left V 4 bases short and J 5 bases short, with 11 bases between. CDR3 bases: TGTGCCAGCAGCCGGGCCAGGGCAAATGAAAAACTGTTTTTT. Its protein product is CASSRARANEKLFF.

This clone turned up a few times. The rearrangement joins TRBV7-2 to TRBJ1-3; D is undetermined. Germline CDR1 SGHTA, CDR2 FQGNSA. The V gene lost 0 bases and the J gene lost 0 bases, with 12 bases spanning the gap. The CDR3 length is 17 residues. The CDR3, as DNA: TGTGCCAGCAGCTTAGCCGGCGGGTATAACTCTGGAAACACCATATATTTT. Residues: CASSLAGGYNSGNTIYF.

This CDR3 is CASSARDRETYEQYF. As DNA, the CDR3 is TGTGCCAGCAGTGCCCGGGACAGGGAAACCTACGAGCAGTACTTC. The chain is built from TRBV6-1 and TRBJ2-7; 9 positions agree with TRBD1. Germline V lookup: CDR1 MNHNS, CDR2 SASEGT. V lost 4 bases to trimming and J lost 2 bases; unmatched junction nucleotides: 6. This CDR3 has 15 amino acids.

Only a few counts were recorded for this clone. This chain joins TRBV6-5 and TRBJ2-2; D is possibly TRBD1 (6 bases). Germline-derived CDR1 and CDR2 are MNHEY and SVGAGI. The V end was cut by 6 bases, the J end by 6 bases, with 14 bases between. The CDR3 covers 14 residues. CDR3 loop: CASSLQGSAGELFF. In nucleotides, the CDR3 is TGTGCCAGCAGCCTCCAGGGGAGCGCCGGGGAGCTGTTTTTT.

The chain is built from TRBV5-1 and TRBJ2-3, with TRBD1 matching 8 bases. Trimming removed 1 base from V and 0 bases from J; junction bases left unmatched: 4. CDR1 is SGHRS, CDR2 YFSETQ, per germline. The CDR3 spans 16 residues. The CDR3 here is CASSLQGALSTDTQYF. The CDR3 DNA follows: TGCGCCAGCAGCTTGCAGGGGGCCCTCAGCACAGATACGCAGTATTTT.

A remark on this clone: Relative to the germline gene, one junction end is altered; a read error may explain this. The rearrangement uses TRBV6-1 and TRBJ2-7; 7 positions match TRBD1. This CDR3 has 8 amino acids. Germline CDR1 is MNHNS and CDR2 is SASEGT. The CDR3 sequence is CASGGQDF. CDR3 in DNA: TGTGCCAGCGGTGGACAGGACTTC.

The chain is built from TRBV5-4 and TRBJ2-7; 9 positions match TRBD1. Germline CDR1 is SGHNT and CDR2 is YYREEE (reference sequence). Germline trimming cut 6 bases from V and 3 bases from J; bases unmatched to any gene: 10. This CDR3 has 15 residues. Here the CDR3 reads CASNVPTTGGYEQYF. CDR3 DNA: TGTGCCAGCAACGTACCGACGACAGGGGGCTACGAGCAGTACTTC.

This chain uses TRBV30 with TRBJ2-3; 7 positions agree with TRBD2. The CDR3 has 14 residues. Germline V gene lookup returns CDR1 GTSNPN and CDR2 SVGIG (reference sequence). V shed 2 bases and J 1 base; nucleotides not matched to a gene: 3. CDR3 in DNA: TGTGCCTGGAGTTTGCTAGCGGGCACAGATACGCAGTATTTT. Translating it yields CAWSLLAGTDTQYF. The complete variable domain, with remaining parts taken from reference TRBV30 and TRBJ2-3, reads SQTIHQWPATLVQPVGSPLSLECTVEGTSNPNLYWYRQAAGRGLQLLFYSVGIGQISSEVPQNLSASRPQDRQFILSSKKLLLSDSGFYLCAWSLLAGTDTQYFGPGTRLTVL.

The rearrangement links TRBV4-1 to TRBJ1-1, with D possibly TRBD1 on 5 matching bases. Trimming cost V 3 bases and J 10 bases, with 15 bases left between them. In germline, CDR1 is MGHRA, CDR2 YSYEKL. The CDR3 contains 13 residues. The CDR3 nucleotides are TGCGCCAGCAGCCAGGCCCAGGGACTTGGAGCTTTCTTT. It codes for CASSQAQGLGAFF.

This chain joins TRBV7-9 and TRBJ1-4; D is perhaps TRBD1 (5 bases). This CDR3 region has 15 residues. Germline V gene lookup returns CDR1 SEHNR and CDR2 FQNEAQ (reference sequence). Trimming cost V 5 bases and J 0 bases, with 10 bases left between them. CDR3 loop: CASSNIRATNEKLFF. In DNA form, the CDR3 reads TGTGCCAGCAGCAACATCAGGGCAACTAATGAAAAACTGTTTTTT.

The chain is built from TRBV7-9 and TRBJ1-1, with TRBD1 matching 8 bases. This CDR3 has 16 residues. Germline CDR1 SEHNR, CDR2 FQNEAQ (reference sequence). The trim removed 5 bases at V and 1 base at J, leaving 9 bases unmatched. This chain's CDR3 is CASSLSAGTGNTEAFF. The CDR3, as DNA: TGTGCCAGCAGCCTCTCAGCCGGGACAGGGAACACTGAAGCTTTCTTT.

This clone appeared a single time. CDR3 sequence: CAWRFNGGAIFYNEQFF. Here the CDR3 DNA reads TGTGCCTGGAGGTTCAACGGGGGGGCAATTTTTTACAATGAGCAGTTCTTC. J is TRBJ2-1 and V is TRBV30, with 8 positions matching TRBD2. The germline CDR1 and CDR2 sequences are GTSNPN and SVGIG (reference sequence). Germline trimming cut 3 bases from V and 4 bases from J; bases unmatched to any gene: 14. This CDR3 has 17 amino acids.

CDR3 in amino acids: CASSQGQLIRAEAFF. In DNA, the CDR3 is TGTGCCAGCAGCCAGGGGCAGCTGATAAGGGCTGAAGCTTTCTTT. The chain uses TRBV2 and TRBJ1-1, with D possibly matching TRBD1 (6 bases). Germline V lookup: CDR1 SNHLY, CDR2 FYNNEI. V was clipped by 6 bases and J by 6 bases, with 20 bases between them. The CDR3 length is 15 residues.

V and J are TRBV4-2 and TRBJ2-7; 8 nucleotides align to TRBD2. CDR3 length equals 16 residues. The germline V gene encodes CDR1 LGHNA and CDR2 YNFKEQ. The junction had 8 bases not matched to a gene; V was cut back by 3 bases and J by 1 base. DNA for the CDR3: TGTGCCAGCAGCCAGGCTGCGGGGGGTCTATCCTACGAGCAGTACTTC. It codes for CASSQAAGGLSYEQYF.

The chain links TRBV19 to TRBJ1-4, with D uncertain. Deletions cut 6 bases from V and 3 bases from J, with 17 bases between. Germline lookup yields CDR1 LNHDA and CDR2 SQIVND (reference sequence). The CDR3 has 16 amino acids. The chain's CDR3 is CASRWSAGSSNEKLFF. For the CDR3, the DNA is TGTGCCAGTAGATGGAGTGCGGGCTCTTCTAATGAAAAACTGTTTTTT.

The V call is TRBV29-1, the J call TRBJ2-2; D is possibly TRBD2 (6 bases). The V gene's germline CDR1 is SQVTM and CDR2 ANQGSEA. CDR3 length equals 11 residues. V lost 6 bases and J lost 6, with 8 bases in between. CDR3 protein: CSVGEAGELFF. CDR3 coding DNA: TGCAGCGTAGGGGAGGCCGGGGAGCTGTTTTTT.

Here the CDR3 DNA reads TGTGCCAGCAGCTTAGAGTACAGCTCCTACGAGCAGTACTTC. Amino acid sequence: CASSLEYSSYEQYF. V usage is TRBV7-8 and J usage is TRBJ2-7, with D unclear. The length of the CDR3 is 14 residues. Germline V gives CDR1 SGHVS, CDR2 FQNEAQ. V lost 1 base, J lost 0 bases, and 7 bases lay in between.

This clone was counted only a few times. This rearrangement joins TRBV19 to TRBJ1-5, with D uncertain. CDR1 and CDR2 from the germline V gene are LNHDA and SQIVND (reference sequence). The V and J ends lost 6 bases and 4 bases respectively, with 19 bases between them. This CDR3 has 16 residues. As DNA, the CDR3 is TGTGCCAGTAGCAGGAGTACGGGATGGGCTAATCAGCCCCAGCATTTT. This encodes CASSRSTGWANQPQHF. The complete variable domain, with remaining parts taken from reference TRBV19 and TRBJ1-5, reads DGGITQSPKYLFRKEGQNVTLSCEQNLNHDAMYWYRQDPGQGLRLIYYSQIVNDFQKGDIAEGYSVSREKKESFPLTVTSAQKNPTAFYLCASSRSTGWANQPQHFGDGTRLSIL.

The rearrangement links TRBV29-1 to TRBJ2-6; D is unclear. Trimming removed 0 bases at V and 1 base at J, with 16 bases between. Germline CDR1 is SQVTM and CDR2 is ANQGSEA. CDR3 size: 18 residues. The CDR3 nucleotides read TGCAGCGTTGAAGATCGAGATATTCCGGTGTCTGGGGCCAACGTCCTGACTTTC. Its protein is CSVEDRDIPVSGANVLTF.

This clone was recorded once. The chain employs TRBV5-4 and TRBJ1-4; the D is unclear. Trimming stripped 2 bases from V and 7 bases from J, with 9 bases between. This CDR3 contains 13 residues. CDR1 SGHNT and CDR2 YYREEE come from the germline V gene (reference sequence). The CDR3 DNA reads as TGTGCCAGCAGCTTTGGGAGTGGTGAAAAACTGTTTTTT. Protein product: CASSFGSGEKLFF.

This clone was seen once. This rearrangement joins TRBV7-2 to TRBJ2-7, with 14 bases aligning to TRBD2. Trimming removed 1 base from V and 5 bases from J; junction bases left unmatched: 4. This CDR3 spans 16 amino acids. From germline, CDR1 is SGHTA and CDR2 FQGNSA. The CDR3 is CASSLDGGLAGDEQYF. The CDR3 DNA reads as TGTGCCAGCAGCTTAGATGGGGGACTAGCGGGAGACGAGCAGTACTTC. The variable domain in full, completed from reference TRBV7-2 and TRBJ2-7, reads GAGVSQSPSNKVTEKGKDVELRCDPISGHTALYWYRQSLGQGLEFLIYFQGNSAPDKSGLPSDRFSAERTGGSVSTLTIQRTQQEDSAVYLCASSLDGGLAGDEQYFGPGTRLTVT.

As DNA, the CDR3 is TGTGCCAGCAGCTTAGATTTCCCCCAGGCGGGTGAAAAACTGTTTTTT. Its protein is CASSLDFPQAGEKLFF. V gene TRBV11-2 combines with J gene TRBJ1-4; D uncertain. The germline V gene has CDR1 SGHAT and CDR2 FQNNGV. V was trimmed by 0 bases and J by 7 bases, leaving 15 bases between them. The CDR3 length is 16 residues. The full variable domain, its missing parts supplied by reference TRBV11-2 and TRBJ1-4, is EAGVAQSPRYKIIEKRQSVAFWCNPISGHATLYWYQQILGQGPKLLIQFQNNGVVDDSQLPKDRFSAERLKGVDSTLKIQPAKLEDSAVYLCASSLDFPQAGEKLFFGSGTQLSVL.

This clone was recorded only once. The J gene is TRBJ2-7, the V gene TRBV7-8, with D possibly being TRBD2 (6 bases). The CDR3 has 15 amino acids. V lost 5 bases to trimming and J lost 3 bases, with 17 bases between them. Germline CDR1 and CDR2: SGHVS and FQNEAQ. In DNA form, the CDR3 reads TGTGCCAGCAGCCGTTCCCGGGACTGGAGCTACGAGCAGTACTTC. This sequence encodes CASSRSRDWSYEQYF. The whole variable domain, remainder taken from reference TRBV7-8 and TRBJ2-7, is GAGVSQSPRYKVAKRGQDVALRCDPISGHVSLFWYQQALGQGPEFLTYFQNEAQLDKSGLPSDRFFAERPEGSVSTLKIQRTQQEDSAVYLCASSRSRDWSYEQYFGPGTRLTVT.

The chain is built from TRBV19 and TRBJ2-5; 12 bases match TRBD2. Germline values: CDR1 LNHDA, CDR2 SQIVND (reference sequence). This CDR3 is built from 14 residues. V was clipped by 4 bases and J by 5 bases; unmatched bases: 2. CDR3 nucleotides: TGTGCCAGTAGTACTAGCGGGGGGGATGAGACCCAGTACTTC. Translation gives CASSTSGGDETQYF.

The chain couples TRBV7-2 to TRBJ2-1, with TRBD2 identical over 7 bases. Germline V CDR1 and CDR2: SGHTA, FQGNSA. CDR3 size: 15 residues. With V trimmed by 3 bases and J by 3 bases, 5 bases remained unmatched. The CDR3 coding sequence is TGTGCCAGCAGCTTTCTAGCGGATATCTACAATGAGCAGTTCTTC. Protein product: CASSFLADIYNEQFF.

This clone was observed a handful of times. The chain links TRBV30 to TRBJ1-5; 7 nucleotides agree with TRBD1. CDR3 size: 13 residues. Losses at the gene ends were 3 bases for V and 2 bases for J; bases not matched to a gene: 1. The germline V gene has CDR1 GTSNPN and CDR2 SVGIG (reference sequence). The CDR3 DNA follows: TGTGCCTGGAGAGGACAGGGCAATCAGCCCCAGCATTTT. Translating it yields CAWRGQGNQPQHF.

This chain joins TRBV5-4 and TRBJ2-2; TRBD2 matches at 12 bases. Trimming cost V 4 bases and J 6 bases; bases outside gene matches: 7. The CDR3 contains 16 residues. CDR1 is SGHNT and CDR2 is YYREEE in the germline V gene (reference sequence). Here the CDR3 DNA reads TGTGCCAGCAGCGGGCGACTAGCGGGAGTCCCCGGGGAGCTGTTTTTT. Its protein is CASSGRLAGVPGELFF.

The chain is built from TRBV4-2 and TRBJ1-2; 9 bases match TRBD1. The CDR3 loop spans 15 amino acids. Germline-derived CDR1 and CDR2 are LGHNA and YNFKEQ. J gave up 4 bases and V 3 bases, and 6 bases lay outside the gene matches. The CDR3 DNA reads as TGTGCCAGCAGCCAGACGGCGGACAGGGGCTATGGCTACACCTTC. It is translated as CASSQTADRGYGYTF.

V gene TRBV23-1 combines with J gene TRBJ2-5, with D possibly TRBD2 on 5 matching bases. TRBV23-1 carries the ORF label, with uncertain function. This CDR3 comprises 16 residues. V lost 3 bases to trimming and J lost 0 bases, with 14 bases between them. CDR3 coding DNA: TGCGCCAGCAGTCACCGGCCAGGACTGTACCAAGAGACCCAGTACTTC. As protein: CASSHRPGLYQETQYF.